The 18 T cell receptor beta chains listed next were all sequenced from one sample in a study of cytomegalovirus exposure and HLA in healthy donors. Primers for the PCR totalled 60 Vbeta and 13 Jbeta. Only in-frame clones appear in the TCRdb table, and some are missing; sequencing was by immunoSEQ multiplex PCR. This sample has 150,000 to 200,000 clones, with 75% to 90% found just once. Material for sequencing was PBMCs. These receptors were obtained from a woman aged 18-29 years in good health and CMV-seronegative.

This chain joins TRBV7-2 and TRBJ1-2; TRBD1 agrees at 12 bases. CDR3 length: 14 residues. V lost 5 bases and J lost 8; bases outside the gene matches: 6. Germline V lookup: CDR1 SGHTA, CDR2 FQGNSA. In nucleotides, the CDR3 is TGTGCCAGCAGCCAGGGACAGGGGGCTCGGGGCTACACCTTC. It specifies CASSQGQGARGYTF. Full variable domain (missing parts from reference TRBV7-2 and TRBJ1-2): GAGVSQSPSNKVTEKGKDVELRCDPISGHTALYWYRQSLGQGLEFLIYFQGNSAPDKSGLPSDRFSAERTGGSVSTLTIQRTQQEDSAVYLCASSQGQGARGYTFGSGTRLTVV.

The V and J genes are TRBV7-2 and TRBJ2-1, with 7 nucleotides matching TRBD2. The CDR3 loop spans 14 amino acids. V gave up 7 bases and J gave up 8 bases; unmatched junction bases: 11. CDR1 and CDR2 (germline): SGHTA, FQGNSA. CDR3 sequence: CASTEQGGSHEQFF. CDR3 sequence (DNA): TGTGCCAGCACCGAGCAAGGCGGGAGTCATGAGCAGTTCTTC.

Only a few counts were recorded for this clone. The J gene is TRBJ2-7, the V gene TRBV27, with a tentative D call TRBD1 (6 bases). The CDR3 runs to 13 residues. Between the trimmed V and J ends, which lost 5 bases and 5 bases, there was a span of 13 bases. Germline assignment: CDR1 MNHEY and CDR2 SMNVEV (reference sequence). In DNA, the CDR3 is TGTGCCAGCAGTCGCCCTCAGGGGAACGAGCAGTACTTC. Amino acid sequence: CASSRPQGNEQYF.

This chain joins TRBV19 and TRBJ1-2, with D maybe TRBD1 (6 bases). This CDR3 is built from 14 residues. CDR1 and CDR2 (germline): LNHDA, SQIVND (reference sequence). Trimming took off 5 bases at V and 5 bases at J, with 15 bases between the two ends. The CDR3 DNA is TGTGCCAGTAGTCCTCAGGGGAGTTTTTATGGCTACACCTTC. Its protein is CASSPQGSFYGYTF.

The chain joins TRBV15 to TRBJ2-7; D remains unclear. Germline-derived CDR1 and CDR2 are LNHNV and YYDKDF (reference sequence). Deletions cut 0 bases from V and 6 bases from J, with 15 bases between. The CDR3 is made up of 15 amino acids. The CDR3 nucleotides read TGTGCCACCAGCAGAGAGGGCCCATTAATGGGCGAGCAGTACTTC. Its translation is CATSREGPLMGEQYF.

This clone was found a few times. The gene calls are TRBV7-8 and TRBJ2-5; 8 bases align to TRBD2. CDR3 length: 13 residues. J gave up 3 bases and V 7 bases, and 4 bases lay outside the gene matches. The V gene's germline CDR1 is SGHVS and CDR2 FQNEAQ. CDR3 coding DNA: TGTGCCAGCATTCGGCGGGGGGAAGAGACCCAGTACTTC. It specifies CASIRRGEETQYF.

V usage is TRBV7-7 and J usage is TRBJ2-5, with 8 bases fitting TRBD1. V lost 1 base and J lost 4; bases outside the gene matches: 5. The CDR3 is made up of 15 amino acids. The germline V gene has CDR1 SSHAT and CDR2 FNYEAQ (reference sequence). CDR3 nucleotide sequence: TGTGCCAGCAGCTTAGTCGGACAGGGAGGAGAGACCCAGTACTTC. Translated, it gives CASSLVGQGGETQYF.

V is TRBV10-1 and J is TRBJ1-1; the match to TRBD1 covers 7 bases. Germline CDR1 and CDR2: WNHNN and SYGVQD (reference sequence). CDR3 length: 15 residues. With V trimmed by 6 bases and J by 3 bases, 10 bases remained unmatched. CDR3 coding DNA: TGCGCCAGCAGCGCGTCGAACAGGGGAGACACTGAAGCTTTCTTT. It is translated as CASSASNRGDTEAFF.

This clone was recorded once. The V gene is TRBV7-9, the J gene TRBJ2-3; 7 bases fit TRBD2. V was pared by 0 bases and J by 0 bases, with 9 bases of the junction left unmatched. The CDR3 contains 18 residues. Germline V gene data show CDR1 as SEHNR and CDR2 as FQNEAQ (reference sequence). The CDR3 DNA reads as TGTGCCAGCAGCTTAGCGCATGGGGCTAGCGGAAGCACAGATACGCAGTATTTT. Translating it yields CASSLAHGASGSTDTQYF.

This clone was seen a handful of times. The V gene is TRBV28, the J gene TRBJ1-5; 8 nucleotides line up with TRBD1. Trimming cost V 3 bases and J 4 bases; bases outside gene matches: 5. The germline V gene has CDR1 MDHEN and CDR2 SYDVKM. The CDR3 spans 15 residues. In DNA form, the CDR3 reads TGTGCCAGCAGTTTGACAGGGGCGCGGAATCAGCCCCAGCATTTT. This encodes CASSLTGARNQPQHF.

The chain combines TRBV27 with TRBJ2-1; 7 bases are shared with TRBD1. The germline V gene encodes CDR1 MNHEY and CDR2 SMNVEV (reference sequence). Trimming took 7 bases from V and 7 from J; bases not matched to a gene: 7. The CDR3 covers 13 residues. The CDR3: CASNKGQTNEQFF. DNA of the CDR3: TGTGCCAGCAACAAGGGACAGACGAATGAGCAGTTCTTC.

With regard to this clone: This sample also contains other DNA sequences that code for the same CDR3. This chain joins TRBV28 and TRBJ2-3; D is unresolved. V was cut by 6 bases and J by 3 bases, with 7 bases left in between. CDR3 length: 12 residues. Looked up from germline, CDR1 is MDHEN and CDR2 is SYDVKM. CDR3 DNA sequence: TGTGCCAGCAGCCTCCTAACAGATACGCAGTATTTT. Encoded protein: CASSLLTDTQYF. Full variable domain (remainder filled in from reference TRBV28 and TRBJ2-3): DVKVTQSSRYLVKRTGEKVFLECVQDMDHENMFWYRQDPGLGLRLIYFSYDVKMKEKGDIPEGYSVSREKKERFSLILESASTNQTSMYLCASSLLTDTQYFGPGTRLTVL.

This chain joins TRBV2 and TRBJ2-2, with D possibly being TRBD1 (6 bases). Germline CDR1 and CDR2: SNHLY and FYNNEI. The V end was cut by 3 bases, the J end by 0 bases, with 8 bases between. The CDR3 runs 15 residues. Here the CDR3 reads CASSDPGANTGELFF. In nucleotides, the CDR3 is TGTGCCAGCAGTGATCCAGGGGCGAACACCGGGGAGCTGTTTTTT. Looking up the rest from reference TRBV2 and TRBJ2-2 gives the full variable domain: EPEVTQTPSHQVTQMGQEVILRCVPISNHLYFYWYRQILGQKVEFLVSFYNNEISEKSEIFDDQFSVERPDGSNFTLKIRSTKLEDSAMYFCASSDPGANTGELFFGEGSRLTVL.

The chain combines TRBV28 with TRBJ1-2; D call uncertain. V lost 5 bases and J lost 1, with 20 bases in between. The CDR3 has 17 amino acids. Per germline, CDR1 MDHEN and CDR2 SYDVKM. CDR3 sequence (DNA): TGTGCCAGCAGTCCCCTCGGCCCAGGAAATTTTAACTATGGCTACACCTTC. Translation gives CASSPLGPGNFNYGYTF.

The rearrangement links TRBV19 to TRBJ2-3, with 10 bases identical to TRBD2. From germline, CDR1 is LNHDA and CDR2 SQIVND (reference sequence). Trimming took 9 bases from V and 0 from J; bases not matched to a gene: 6. This CDR3 is 15 amino acids long. CDR3 sequence reads: CASRGLAASTDTQYF. In DNA, the CDR3 is TGTGCCAGCCGAGGACTAGCGGCTAGCACAGATACGCAGTATTTT.

This chain connects TRBV7-9 to TRBJ1-4; TRBD1 aligns across 11 bases. The V and J ends lost 4 bases and 7 bases, in that order; junction bases with no gene match: 11. The CDR3 has 17 amino acids. The germline V gene has CDR1 SEHNR and CDR2 FQNEAQ (reference sequence). CDR3: CASSSYLTGTGGEKLFF. The CDR3 region has the DNA TGTGCCAGCAGCTCCTATCTAACCGGGACAGGGGGTGAAAAACTGTTTTTT.

The genes are TRBV6-5 and TRBJ1-5; 8 nucleotides line up with TRBD1. Germline CDR1 reads MNHEY; CDR2 reads SVGAGI. J lost 6 bases, V lost 0 bases, and 1 base had no gene match. The CDR3 runs 14 residues. CDR3 sequence: CASSYSDRGQPQHF. The CDR3 DNA reads as TGTGCCAGCAGTTACTCTGACAGGGGTCAGCCCCAGCATTTT.

V and J are TRBV6-5 and TRBJ1-6; 9 nucleotides align to TRBD1. The CDR3 is made up of 16 amino acids. V lost 4 bases to trimming and J lost 10 bases; unmatched junction nucleotides: 11. CDR1 and CDR2 from the germline V gene are MNHEY and SVGAGI. The CDR3 DNA reads TGTGCCAGCAGTTGGGGGACAGGGACGAGGGGGTCACCCCTCCACTTT. It specifies CASSWGTGTRGSPLHF.